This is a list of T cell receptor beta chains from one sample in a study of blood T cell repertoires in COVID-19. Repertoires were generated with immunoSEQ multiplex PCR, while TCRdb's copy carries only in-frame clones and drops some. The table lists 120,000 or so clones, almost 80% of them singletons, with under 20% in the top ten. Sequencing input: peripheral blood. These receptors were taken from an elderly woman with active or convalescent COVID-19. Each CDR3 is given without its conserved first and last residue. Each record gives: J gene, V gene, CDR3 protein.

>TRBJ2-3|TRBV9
ASSVRRERADTQY
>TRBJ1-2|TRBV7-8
ASSRGRAQGYT
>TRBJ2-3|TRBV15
ASSLRTVPDTQY
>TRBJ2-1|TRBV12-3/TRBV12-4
ASSLHRGEQF
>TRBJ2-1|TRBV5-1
ASSLAVGSYNEQF
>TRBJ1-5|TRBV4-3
ASSQEPSGAIQPQH
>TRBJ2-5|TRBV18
ASSPPSPGLETQY
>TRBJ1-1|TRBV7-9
ASSHDRREAF
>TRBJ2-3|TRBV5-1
ASSLVLLSTDTQY
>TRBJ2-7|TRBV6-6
ASSYNRGGHEQY
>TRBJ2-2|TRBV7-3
ASSLDTNTGELF
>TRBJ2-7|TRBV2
ASSYTGFVYYEQY
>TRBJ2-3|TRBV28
ASIMGQRTDTQY
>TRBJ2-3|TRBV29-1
SVGTSGSTDTQY
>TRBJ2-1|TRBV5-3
ARSFKWDWKTSSSYNEQF
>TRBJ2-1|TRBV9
ASSVGLAGGGEQF
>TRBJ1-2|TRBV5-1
ASSGGGGGAEYGYT
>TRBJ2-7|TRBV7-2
ASSPGLAIAYEQY
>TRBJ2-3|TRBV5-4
ASSFHPGGWTDTQY
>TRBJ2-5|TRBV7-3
ASSPRGAVQETQY
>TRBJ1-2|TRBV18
ASSPGANNYGYT
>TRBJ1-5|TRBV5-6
ASSVQGVYQPQH
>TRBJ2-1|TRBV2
ASRRASSGQYNEQF
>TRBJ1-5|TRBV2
ASNEPGMSQH
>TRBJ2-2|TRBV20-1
SASNDGQAHTGELF
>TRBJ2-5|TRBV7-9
ASSSTFDAPETQY
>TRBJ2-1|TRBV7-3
ASSLDGLALREQF
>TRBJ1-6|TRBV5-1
ASSLPSGRGGSPLH
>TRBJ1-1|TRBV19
ASSIGAGLNTEAF
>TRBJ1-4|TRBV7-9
ASSLGASAHEKLF
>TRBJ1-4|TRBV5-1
ASSSTGLTNEKLF
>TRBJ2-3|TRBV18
ASSPQGTQY
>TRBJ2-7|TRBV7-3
ASSSVAGGPMY
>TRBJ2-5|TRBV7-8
ASSPTGLAGLGVQTQY
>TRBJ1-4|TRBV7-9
ASKVAGSDEKLF
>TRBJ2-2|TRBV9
ASSVGGTNTGELF
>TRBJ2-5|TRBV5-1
ASSLRWASEETQY
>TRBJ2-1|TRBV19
ASSIVGTSGSYNEQF
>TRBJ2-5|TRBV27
ASLGRGEETQY
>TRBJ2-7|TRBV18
ASSVAVSYEQY
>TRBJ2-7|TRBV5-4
ASSSSASYEQY
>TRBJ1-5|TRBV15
ATSSEGQPQH
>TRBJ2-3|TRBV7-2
ASSLAWGGDTQY
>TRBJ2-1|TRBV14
ASSPGRVAGAYNEQF
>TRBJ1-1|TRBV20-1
SASPGTEAF